Shown below are 28 T cell receptor beta chains from a single sample sequenced in a study of PD-L1 blockade in urothelial cancer. Sample time point: pretreatment peripheral blood. Assay used: immunoSEQ multiplex PCR; TCRdb lists only in-frame clones, some missing. Here the sample spans approximately 45,000 clones, 82% being singletons. The specimen was PBMCs, collected around atezolizumab (anti-PD-L1) treatment. All receptors come from a man aged 45-60 years with urothelial cancer.

V is TRBV28 and J is TRBJ1-5, with TRBD1 matching over 7 bases. The length of the CDR3 is 14 residues. J lost 6 bases, V lost 5 bases, and 7 bases had no gene match. CDR1 MDHEN and CDR2 SYDVKM come from the germline V gene. This chain's CDR3 is CASSIQGISQPQHF. CDR3 DNA sequence: TGTGCCAGCAGTATACAGGGGATTAGTCAGCCCCAGCATTTT.

This chain uses TRBV7-6 with TRBJ2-3; TRBD1 agrees at 8 bases. V lost 5 bases, J lost 1 base, and 8 bases stayed unmatched. The germline V gene has CDR1 SGHVS and CDR2 FNYEAQ. The CDR3 length is 16 residues. CDR3 amino acids: CASSKSRGPGTDTQYF. In DNA, the CDR3 is TGTGCCAGCAGCAAAAGCAGGGGGCCGGGCACAGATACGCAGTATTTT.

This clone turned up a few times. The J gene is TRBJ2-1, the V gene TRBV5-1; 8 bases align to TRBD2. CDR1 SGHRS and CDR2 YFSETQ come from the germline V gene. The CDR3 sequence is 14 residues long. V shed 0 bases and J 9 bases; nucleotides not matched to a gene: 5. As DNA, the CDR3 is TGCGCCAGCAGCTTGGGGAGCGGGAGAGGTGAGCAGTTCTTC. Translated: CASSLGSGRGEQFF.

The table lists this clone with a few counts. V gene TRBV15 combines with J gene TRBJ1-1; D unresolved. V gave up 0 bases and J gave up 1 base, with 9 bases separating them. Germline values: CDR1 LNHNV, CDR2 YYDKDF (reference sequence). The CDR3 has 15 amino acids. The CDR3: CATSRDNNRNTEAFF. The CDR3 nucleotides read TGTGCCACCAGCAGAGATAACAACAGGAACACTGAAGCTTTCTTT.

The chain couples TRBV25-1 to TRBJ1-5, with no clear D. Trimming removed 3 bases at V and 9 bases at J, with 15 bases between. The length of the CDR3 is 14 residues. Germline V gene lookup returns CDR1 MGHDK and CDR2 SYGVNS. The CDR3 DNA reads as TGTGCCAGCAGTGAGAGATGGGGAGGAGGGCCCCAGCATTTT. Protein sequence: CASSERWGGGPQHF.

The chain has TRBV11-2 and TRBJ2-2, with 10 nucleotides matching TRBD2. This CDR3 has 16 residues. Germline CDR1 reads SGHAT; CDR2 reads FQNNGV. After removal of 4 bases from V and 7 bases from J, the junction contained 9 bases not matched to a gene. CDR3 sequence: CASSSRPSGGVGELFF. The CDR3 nucleotides read TGTGCCAGCAGCTCAAGGCCTAGCGGGGGCGTCGGGGAGCTGTTTTTT. The full variable domain, with the rest looked up from reference TRBV11-2 and TRBJ2-2, is EAGVAQSPRYKIIEKRQSVAFWCNPISGHATLYWYQQILGQGPKLLIQFQNNGVVDDSQLPKDRFSAERLKGVDSTLKIQPAKLEDSAVYLCASSSRPSGGVGELFFGEGSRLTVL.

V usage is TRBV28 and J usage is TRBJ2-2, with D hard to call. V was clipped by 7 bases and J by 3 bases, with 9 bases between them. The germline gives CDR1 MDHEN, CDR2 SYDVKM. This CDR3 comprises 13 residues. CDR3 residues: CASTEADTGELFF. For the CDR3, the DNA is TGTGCCAGCACCGAGGCGGACACCGGGGAGCTGTTTTTT.

This clone was picked up one time. The genes are TRBV14 and TRBJ2-5, with 10 bases that match TRBD1. This CDR3 contains 16 residues. Unmatched junction bases numbered 8, after V lost 3 bases and J lost 4 bases. CDR1 is SGHDN and CDR2 is FVKESK in the germline V gene. The CDR3 coding sequence is TGTGCCAGCAGCCACCTCCGGGGACAGGGGAGAGAGACCCAGTACTTC. Amino acids: CASSHLRGQGRETQYF.

The chain combines TRBV20-1 with TRBJ1-1; no firm D call. Germline assignment: CDR1 DFQATT and CDR2 SNEGSKA (reference sequence). V lost 3 bases and J lost 5, with 7 bases in between. There are 11 residues in the CDR3. The CDR3 DNA is TGCAGTGCTAGGCCGGTAACTGAAGCTTTCTTT. Its protein is CSARPVTEAFF.

In DNA form, the CDR3 reads TGCGCCAGCAGCTTGGGTTCCGGGAGGGCGGGAGAGCAGTACTTC. Amino acids: CASSLGSGRAGEQYF. The V gene is TRBV5-1, the J gene TRBJ2-7; 8 bases line up with TRBD2. The V and J ends lost 0 bases and 7 bases, in that order; junction bases with no gene match: 9. This CDR3 contains 15 residues. CDR1 and CDR2 (germline): SGHRS, YFSETQ.

Here the CDR3 DNA reads TGCGCCAGCAGCAGGGGGGCGGGGAACATTCAGTACTTC. Its protein product is CASSRGAGNIQYF. The chain links TRBV10-2 to TRBJ2-4, with D possibly being TRBD1 (7 bases). The CDR3 runs to 13 residues. The V and J ends lost 6 bases and 7 bases respectively, with 13 bases between them. CDR1 WSHSY and CDR2 SAAADI come from the germline V gene.

This chain connects TRBV7-3 to TRBJ2-2; 7 positions match TRBD2. J was trimmed by 4 bases and V by 5 bases; bases with no gene match: 10. Germline CDR1 SGHTA, CDR2 FQGTGA. CDR3 size: 16 residues. In nucleotides, the CDR3 is TGTGCCAGCAGCCTCGTGGGGGGGGATGTCACCGGGGAGCTGTTTTTT. Protein product: CASSLVGGDVTGELFF.

The chain carries TRBV7-2 and TRBJ1-6; D gene ambiguous. Trimming left V 5 bases short and J 10 bases short, with 15 bases between. Germline-derived CDR1 and CDR2 are SGHTA and FQGNSA. The CDR3 length is 14 residues. The chain's CDR3 is CASSPVAPGSPLHF. The DNA of the CDR3 is TGTGCCAGCAGCCCAGTAGCCCCTGGGTCACCCCTCCACTTT.

Note on this clone: The conserved final phenylalanine or tryptophan is absent from the CDR3, which likely points to a read error. The rearrangement uses TRBV11-2 and TRBJ1-2; TRBD1 aligns across 7 bases. The CDR3 has 14 amino acids. V trimming: 6 bases; J trimming: 7 bases; junction bases outside the gene matches: 11. In germline, CDR1 is SGHAT, CDR2 FQNNGV. The CDR3 sequence: CASRLAGTVGGYTL. The DNA for the CDR3 is TGTGCCAGCAGATTGGCCGGGACAGTTGGTGGCTACACCCTC.

The chain carries TRBV7-9 and TRBJ1-6; no firm D call. CDR1 is SEHNR and CDR2 is FQNEAQ in the germline V gene (reference sequence). This CDR3 is built from 13 residues. Trimming pared 0 bases from V and 8 bases from J, leaving 5 bases between. CDR3 protein: CASSLAADSPLHF. CDR3 nucleotides: TGTGCCAGCAGCTTAGCGGCAGATTCACCCCTCCACTTT. Combining the CDR3 with reference TRBV7-9 and TRBJ1-6 gives the whole variable domain DTGVSQNPRHKITKRGQNVTFRCDPISEHNRLYWYRQTLGQGPEFLTYFQNEAQLEKSRLLSDRFSAERPKGSFSTLEIQRTEQGDSAMYLCASSLAADSPLHFGNGTRLTVT.

This chain's CDR3 is CASSYRWGGDEQFF. Written as DNA, the CDR3 is TGTGCCAGCAGCTACCGGTGGGGGGGCGATGAGCAGTTCTTC. This chain connects TRBV11-2 to TRBJ2-1, with D possibly matching TRBD2 (7 bases). The CDR3 has 14 residues. Deletions cut 4 bases from V and 8 bases from J, with 15 bases between. Germline V lookup: CDR1 SGHAT, CDR2 FQNNGV.

The V call is TRBV7-9, the J call TRBJ1-1; D call uncertain. The V and J ends lost 0 bases and 3 bases respectively, with 14 bases between them. CDR1 and CDR2 (germline): SEHNR, FQNEAQ (reference sequence). The CDR3 is 16 residues long. Here the CDR3 reads CASSLARRWRDTEAFF. The CDR3 bases are TGTGCCAGCAGCTTAGCTAGACGGTGGAGGGACACTGAAGCTTTCTTT.

The chain joins TRBV4-1 to TRBJ2-3, with 14 bases that match TRBD2. The V gene end was trimmed by 8 bases and the J gene end by 4 bases; junction bases not matched to a gene: 2. Germline lookup yields CDR1 MGHRA and CDR2 YSYEKL. CDR3 length equals 14 residues. The CDR3 bases are TGCGCCAGCGGACTAGCGGGGGGACCAGATACGCAGTATTTT. This codes for CASGLAGGPDTQYF.

V and J are TRBV30 and TRBJ2-7; 8 bases fit TRBD2. Trimming removed 6 bases from V and 3 bases from J; junction bases left unmatched: 10. This CDR3 is 14 amino acids long. Germline V CDR1 and CDR2: GTSNPN, SVGIG (reference sequence). The CDR3 loop reads CACVRTSGYYEQYF. CDR3 DNA sequence: TGTGCCTGTGTCAGAACTAGCGGTTACTACGAGCAGTACTTC.

V is TRBV27 and J is TRBJ2-6; the match to TRBD2 covers 10 bases. Per germline, CDR1 MNHEY and CDR2 SMNVEV (reference sequence). The CDR3 loop spans 17 amino acids. Losses at the gene ends were 3 bases for V and 2 bases for J; bases not matched to a gene: 4. The CDR3 DNA follows: TGTGCCAGCAGTTTTTGGCTAGCGGGGGCTGGGGCCAACGTCCTGACTTTC. It codes for CASSFWLAGAGANVLTF.

This clone was found once. The rearrangement uses TRBV25-1 and TRBJ1-2, with D perhaps matching TRBD1 (6 bases). CDR1 and CDR2 (germline): MGHDK, SYGVNS. Trimming cost V 3 bases and J 4 bases, with 12 bases left between them. The CDR3 is 14 residues long. The CDR3, as DNA: TGTGCCAGCAGTGAGGGGGCCAGGGTCTATGGCTACACCTTC. Amino acid sequence: CASSEGARVYGYTF.

V gene TRBV2 combines with J gene TRBJ2-3; D possibly corresponds to TRBD2 (5 bases). Trimming removed 10 bases from V and 8 bases from J, with 19 bases in between. CDR3 length: 13 amino acids. The germline gives CDR1 SNHLY, CDR2 FYNNEI. The CDR3 DNA reads as TGTGCCACCATTCGGGGTGTCCCATCTACGCAGTATTTT. It translates to CATIRGVPSTQYF.

This clone has more than one count but fewer than ten. This CDR3 is CASSTSAGVTYEQYV. CDR3 in DNA: TGTGCCAGCAGCACGTCAGCGGGGGTTACCTACGAGCAGTACGTC. The J gene is TRBJ2-7, the V gene TRBV5-5; 8 bases map to TRBD2. Germline values: CDR1 SGHKS, CDR2 YYEKEE (reference sequence). The CDR3 runs 15 residues. The ends lost 4 bases at V and 2 bases at J; junction bases unmatched: 8.

The V gene is TRBV6-6, the J gene TRBJ2-7; 11 nucleotides match TRBD2. Germline CDR1 reads MNHNY; CDR2 reads SVGAGI (reference sequence). This CDR3 comprises 14 residues. The V and J ends lost 2 bases and 6 bases, in that order; junction bases with no gene match: 3. The CDR3 DNA follows: TGTGCCAGCAGTTACATAGCGGGAGGGACCGAGCAGTACTTC. Its translation is CASSYIAGGTEQYF.

This chain connects TRBV6-1 to TRBJ1-2, with TRBD1 identical over 7 bases. The CDR3 runs 13 residues. Germline V gene lookup returns CDR1 MNHNS and CDR2 SASEGT. Unmatched junction bases numbered 6, after V lost 6 bases and J lost 5 bases. The CDR3: CASSVGGQYGYTF. CDR3 DNA: TGTGCCAGCAGCGTTGGGGGACAGTATGGCTACACCTTC.

The chain has TRBV6-6 and TRBJ2-3, with D perhaps TRBD2 (6 bases). Germline V gene lookup returns CDR1 MNHNY and CDR2 SVGAGI (reference sequence). The CDR3 runs 15 residues. Trimming pared 11 bases from V and 0 bases from J, leaving 18 bases between. Here the CDR3 reads CASLAGGSSTDTQYF. The CDR3, as DNA: TGTGCCTCTCTAGCCGGGGGATCTAGCACAGATACGCAGTATTTT.

The J gene is TRBJ1-1, the V gene TRBV2, with D uncertain. The V and J ends lost 4 bases and 4 bases respectively, with 10 bases between them. CDR3 length: 13 residues. Germline V CDR1 and CDR2: SNHLY, FYNNEI. The CDR3 DNA reads as TGTGCCAGCAGTGTGGCAGGTTCCACTGAAGCTTTCTTT. It specifies CASSVAGSTEAFF.

This clone was recorded a few times. The chain has TRBV11-2 and TRBJ2-3; TRBD1 is a possible D gene (6 bases). CDR3 length: 15 amino acids. With 8 bases removed from V and 0 bases from J, the gap between germline ends came to 15 bases. The germline V gene has CDR1 SGHAT and CDR2 FQNNGV. In DNA, the CDR3 is TGTGCCAGCGGACTGAGGCAGGGGAGCACAGATACGCAGTATTTT. Protein product: CASGLRQGSTDTQYF.